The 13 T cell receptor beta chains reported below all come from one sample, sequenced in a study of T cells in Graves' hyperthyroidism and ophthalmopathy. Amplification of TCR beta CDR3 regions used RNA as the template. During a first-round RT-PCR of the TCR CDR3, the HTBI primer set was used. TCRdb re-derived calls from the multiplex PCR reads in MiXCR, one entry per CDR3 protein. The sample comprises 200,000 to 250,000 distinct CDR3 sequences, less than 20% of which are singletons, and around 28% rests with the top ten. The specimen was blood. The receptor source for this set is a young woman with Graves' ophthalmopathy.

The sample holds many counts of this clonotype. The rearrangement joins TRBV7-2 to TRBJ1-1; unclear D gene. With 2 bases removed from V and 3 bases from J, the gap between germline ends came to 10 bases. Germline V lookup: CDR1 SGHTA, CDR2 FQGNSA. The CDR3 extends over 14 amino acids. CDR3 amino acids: CASSLSVIYTEAFF. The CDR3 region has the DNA TGTGCCAGCAGCTTATCGGTTATCTACACTGAAGCTTTCTTT.

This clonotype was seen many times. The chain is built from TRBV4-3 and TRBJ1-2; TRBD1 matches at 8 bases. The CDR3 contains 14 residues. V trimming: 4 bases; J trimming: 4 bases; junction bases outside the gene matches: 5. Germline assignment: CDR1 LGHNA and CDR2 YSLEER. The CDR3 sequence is CASSPGQEGYGYTF. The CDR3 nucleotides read TGCGCCAGCAGCCCGGGACAGGAGGGCTATGGCTACACCTTC.

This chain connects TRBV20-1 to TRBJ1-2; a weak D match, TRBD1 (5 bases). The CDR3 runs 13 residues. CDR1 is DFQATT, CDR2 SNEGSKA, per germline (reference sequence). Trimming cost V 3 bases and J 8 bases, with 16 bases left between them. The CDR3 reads CSASPGREAGYTF. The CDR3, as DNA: TGCAGTGCTAGCCCGGGACGGGAGGCGGGCTACACCTTC.

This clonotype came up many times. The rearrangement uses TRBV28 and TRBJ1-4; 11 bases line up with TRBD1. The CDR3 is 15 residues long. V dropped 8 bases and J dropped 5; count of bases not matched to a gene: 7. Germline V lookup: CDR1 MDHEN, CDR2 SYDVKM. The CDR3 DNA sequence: TGTGCCAGCCGGACAGGGGGCGGCAGAAATGAAAAACTGTTTTTT. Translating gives CASRTGGGRNEKLFF.

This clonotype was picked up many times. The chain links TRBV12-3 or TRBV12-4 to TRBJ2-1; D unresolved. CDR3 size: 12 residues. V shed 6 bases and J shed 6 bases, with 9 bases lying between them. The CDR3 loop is CASSSDPNEQFF. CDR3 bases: TGTGCCAGCAGCTCAGATCCCAATGAGCAGTTCTTC.

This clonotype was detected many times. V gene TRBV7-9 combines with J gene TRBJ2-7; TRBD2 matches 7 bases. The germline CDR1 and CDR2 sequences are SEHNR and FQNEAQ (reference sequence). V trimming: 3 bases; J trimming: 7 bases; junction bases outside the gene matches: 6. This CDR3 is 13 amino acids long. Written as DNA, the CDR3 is TGTGCCAGCAGCTTTTTGACTAGCAGTGAGCAGTACTTC. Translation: CASSFLTSSEQYF.

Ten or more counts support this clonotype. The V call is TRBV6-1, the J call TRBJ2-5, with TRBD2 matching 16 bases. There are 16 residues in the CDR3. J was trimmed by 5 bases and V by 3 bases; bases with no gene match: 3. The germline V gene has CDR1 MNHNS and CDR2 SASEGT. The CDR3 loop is CASSDPGLAGGETQYF. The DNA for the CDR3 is TGTGCCAGCAGTGACCCGGGACTAGCGGGAGGGGAGACCCAGTACTTC.

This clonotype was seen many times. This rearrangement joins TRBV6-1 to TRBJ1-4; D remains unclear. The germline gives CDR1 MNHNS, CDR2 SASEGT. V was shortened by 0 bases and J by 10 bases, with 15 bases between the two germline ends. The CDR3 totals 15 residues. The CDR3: CASSEAIRFWGKLFF. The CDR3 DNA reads TGTGCCAGCAGTGAAGCGATCAGATTTTGGGGAAAACTGTTTTTT.

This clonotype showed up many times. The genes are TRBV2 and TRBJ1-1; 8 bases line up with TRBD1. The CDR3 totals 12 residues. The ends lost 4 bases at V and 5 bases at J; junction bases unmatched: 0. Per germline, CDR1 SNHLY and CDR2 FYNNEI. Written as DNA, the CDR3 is TGTGCCAGCAGTGGACAGGGGACTGAAGCTTTCTTT. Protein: CASSGQGTEAFF.

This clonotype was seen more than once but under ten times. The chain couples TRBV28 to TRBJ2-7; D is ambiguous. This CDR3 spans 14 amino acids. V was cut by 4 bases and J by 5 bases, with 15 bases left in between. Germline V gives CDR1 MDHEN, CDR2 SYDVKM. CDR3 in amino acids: CASSSPPEKDEQYF. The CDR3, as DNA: TGTGCCAGCAGTTCCCCGCCTGAGAAAGACGAGCAGTACTTC.

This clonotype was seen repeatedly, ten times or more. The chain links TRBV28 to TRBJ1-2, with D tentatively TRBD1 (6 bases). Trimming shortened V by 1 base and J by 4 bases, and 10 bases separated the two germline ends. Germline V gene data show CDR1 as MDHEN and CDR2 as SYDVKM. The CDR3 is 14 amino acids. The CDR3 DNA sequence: TGTGCCAGCAGTTTATTAGAGGGGGGCTATGGCTACACCTTC. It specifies CASSLLEGGYGYTF.

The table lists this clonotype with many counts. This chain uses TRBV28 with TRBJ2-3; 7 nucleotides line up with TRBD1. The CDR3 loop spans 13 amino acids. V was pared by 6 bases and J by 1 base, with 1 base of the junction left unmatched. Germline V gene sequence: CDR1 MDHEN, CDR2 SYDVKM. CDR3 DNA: TGTGCCAGCAGAGGACAGGGCACAGATACGCAGTATTTT. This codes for CASRGQGTDTQYF. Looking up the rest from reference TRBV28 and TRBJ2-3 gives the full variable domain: DVKVTQSSRYLVKRTGEKVFLECVQDMDHENMFWYRQDPGLGLRLIYFSYDVKMKEKGDIPEGYSVSREKKERFSLILESASTNQTSMYLCASRGQGTDTQYFGPGTRLTVL.

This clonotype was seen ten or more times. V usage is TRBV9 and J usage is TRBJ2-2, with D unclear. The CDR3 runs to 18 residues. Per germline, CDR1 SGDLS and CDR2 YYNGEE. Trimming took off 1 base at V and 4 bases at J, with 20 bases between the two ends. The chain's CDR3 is CASSVRPRDFHLTGELFF. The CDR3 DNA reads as TGTGCCAGCAGCGTAAGGCCCCGTGACTTTCATCTCACCGGGGAGCTGTTTTTT. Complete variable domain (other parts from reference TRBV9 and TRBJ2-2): DSGVTQTPKHLITATGQRVTLRCSPRSGDLSVYWYQQSLDQGLQFLIQYYNGEERAKGNILERFSAQQFPDLHSELNLSSLELGDSALYFCASSVRPRDFHLTGELFFGEGSRLTVL.